This entry lists 6 T cell receptor beta chains sequenced from one sample in a study of blood T cell repertoires in COVID-19 (dated by TCRdb to 2018 to 2021). The protocol used for the library was the immunoSEQ multiplex PCR assay. The table was pulled from immuneACCESS by TCRdb, which kept in-frame rearrangements only. Such tables lose some clones; where checked, under half of the loss comes from unresolved V genes, and the rest has no known cause. Recorded for this sample are about 100,000 clones; roughly nine tenths of them occurred a single time. Of the sample, less than 2.5% is held by the ten largest clones. Sequencing was carried out using peripheral blood. The receptor set was obtained from a man between 50 and 59 years old with active COVID-19.

This chain uses TRBV6-5 with TRBJ2-7, with TRBD1 matching 7 bases. After removal of 6 bases from V and 1 base from J, the junction contained 9 bases not matched to a gene. CDR1 is MNHEY, CDR2 SVGAGI, per germline. The CDR3 length is 15 residues. DNA for the CDR3: TGTGCCAGCAGAGAGCAGGGGGTCGGTTCCTACGAGCAGTACTTC. Protein sequence: CASREQGVGSYEQYF.

This chain uses TRBV11-3 with TRBJ2-6; 7 bases map to TRBD1. This CDR3 has 20 amino acids. Germline CDR1 SGHNT, CDR2 YENEEA. Losses at the gene ends were 5 bases for V and 0 bases for J; bases not matched to a gene: 16. The CDR3 reads CASSTRAAGGFPSGANVLTF. In DNA form, the CDR3 reads TGTGCCAGCAGCACCCGGGCGGCAGGGGGATTCCCCTCTGGGGCCAACGTCCTGACTTTC. The full variable domain, in which reference TRBV11-3 and TRBJ2-6 provide the parts outside the CDR3, is EAGVVQSPRYKIIEKKQPVAFWCNPISGHNTLYWYLQNLGQGPELLIRYENEEAVDDSQLPKDRFSAERLKGVDSTLKIQPAELGDSAVYLCASSTRAAGGFPSGANVLTFGAGSRLTVL.

CDR3 nucleotides: TGTGCCAGCAGTTACTCGCGGGTGGGGACTGAAGCTTTCTTT. It is translated as CASSYSRVGTEAFF. The chain has TRBV6-6 and TRBJ1-1; unclear D gene. The ends were cut back, 0 bases at V and 5 bases at J, with 10 bases in the middle. The germline V gene has CDR1 MNHNY and CDR2 SVGAGI (reference sequence). The CDR3 extends over 14 amino acids.

This sequence joins TRBV30 and TRBJ2-3; TRBD1 matches at 7 bases. Trimming at V came to 5 bases and at J to 3 bases, leaving 5 bases not matched to a gene. The CDR3 is made up of 13 amino acids. In germline, CDR1 is GTSNPN, CDR2 SVGIG (reference sequence). The CDR3 region has the DNA TGTGCCTGGCGGGACAGATTAACAGATACGCAGTATTTT. It translates to CAWRDRLTDTQYF.

This clone appeared a single time. This sequence joins TRBV7-6 and TRBJ2-7; 13 bases match TRBD2. Germline V gene sequence: CDR1 SGHVS, CDR2 FNYEAQ. This CDR3 contains 17 residues. The junction had 9 bases not matched to a gene; V was cut back by 5 bases and J by 2 bases. CDR3 residues: CASSLLTGTSGAYEQYF. In DNA, the CDR3 is TGTGCCAGCAGCCTCTTAACCGGGACTAGCGGGGCCTACGAGCAGTACTTC.

V usage is TRBV25-1 and J usage is TRBJ2-3; 8 nucleotides agree with TRBD2. There are 15 residues in the CDR3. Trimming at V came to 5 bases and at J to 0 bases, leaving 4 bases not matched to a gene. Germline V gene data show CDR1 as MGHDK and CDR2 as SYGVNS. The CDR3, as DNA: TGTGCCAGCAGTACTTGGACTAGCAGCACAGATACGCAGTATTTT. Protein sequence: CASSTWTSSTDTQYF.